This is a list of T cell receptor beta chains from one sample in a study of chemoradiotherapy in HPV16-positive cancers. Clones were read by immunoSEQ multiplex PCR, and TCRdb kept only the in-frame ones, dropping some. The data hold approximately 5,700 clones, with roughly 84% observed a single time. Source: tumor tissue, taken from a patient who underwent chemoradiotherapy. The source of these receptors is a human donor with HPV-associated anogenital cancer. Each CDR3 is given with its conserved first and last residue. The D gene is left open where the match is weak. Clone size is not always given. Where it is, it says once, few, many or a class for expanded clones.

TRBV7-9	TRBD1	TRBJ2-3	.	TGTGCCAGCAGCCCACCGATGGGACAGGGTGTTGATGGCACAGATACGCAGTATTTT	CASSPPMGQGVDGTDTQYF
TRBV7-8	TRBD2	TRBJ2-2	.	TGTGCCAGCAGCTCCTTAGAGGGACTAGCGGGTTTCACCGGGGAGCTGTTTTTT	CASSSLEGLAGFTGELFF
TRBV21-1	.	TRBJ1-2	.	TGTGCCAGCAGCAAAGGGGTGGGGCTGGCTAACTATGGCTACACCTTC	CASSKGVGLANYGYTF
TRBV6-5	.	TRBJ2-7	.	TGTGCCAGCAGCTACAGAAAGGGGATTCTCTACGAGCAGTACTTC	CASSYRKGILYEQYF
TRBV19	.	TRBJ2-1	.	TGTGCCAGTAGTATCTCGGACAGTTTCCCCTACAATGAGCAGTTCTTC	CASSISDSFPYNEQFF
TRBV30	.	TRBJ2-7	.	TGTGCCTGGAGTGTACTGACAGAGCAGTACTTC	CAWSVLTEQYF
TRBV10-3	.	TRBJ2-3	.	TGTGCCATCAGTGAGGGGGGTGTCACAGATACGCAGTATTTT	CAISEGGVTDTQYF
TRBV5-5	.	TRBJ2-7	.	TGTGCCAGCAGCTTGGACGGATGGGAAGCCTACGAGCAGTACTTC	CASSLDGWEAYEQYF
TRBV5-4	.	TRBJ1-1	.	TGTGCCAGCAGCTTGGATGCCGGGTCTGAAGCTTTCTTT	CASSLDAGSEAFF
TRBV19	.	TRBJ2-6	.	TGTGCCAGTAGTCCAGGGGAAGCTGGGGCCAACGTCCTGACTTTC	CASSPGEAGANVLTF
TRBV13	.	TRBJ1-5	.	TGTGCCAGCAGCTTAGCAAGGGGTCAGCCCCAGCATTTT	CASSLARGQPQHF
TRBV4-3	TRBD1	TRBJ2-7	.	TGCGCCAGCAGCCAAGAGTCCGGGACAGGGGGCGCCCAGCAGTACTTC	CASSQESGTGGAQQYF
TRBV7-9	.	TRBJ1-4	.	TGTGCCAGCAGCCCTGGGGGGGTGAATGAAAAACTGTTTTTT	CASSPGGVNEKLFF
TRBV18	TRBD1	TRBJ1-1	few	TGTGCCAGCTCACGAGGGGGCTTAGCTGAAGCTTTCTTT	CASSRGGLAEAFF
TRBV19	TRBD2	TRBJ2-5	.	TGTGCCAGTAGTATAGGAAGCGGGGGCCGCCAAGAGACCCAGTACTTC	CASSIGSGGRQETQYF
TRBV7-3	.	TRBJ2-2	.	TGTGCCAGCAGCTTACGACGGGTTGCGTTTACAGGGACCGGGGAGCTGTTTTTT	CASSLRRVAFTGTGELFF
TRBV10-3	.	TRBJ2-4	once	TGTGCCATCAGCCCGGACGGGAAAAACATTCAGTACTTC	CAISPDGKNIQYF
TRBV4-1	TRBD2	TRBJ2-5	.	TGCGCCAGCAGCCAAGGTAGCGGGGGGGCGGAGACCCAGTACTTC	CASSQGSGGAETQYF
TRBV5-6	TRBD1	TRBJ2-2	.	TGTGCCAGCAGCCGTGGTGTGCGGCAGGGGGCGGACGGGGAGCTGTTTTTT	CASSRGVRQGADGELFF
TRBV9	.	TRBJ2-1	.	TGTGCCAGCAGCGTAACCGGGACCTACAATGAGCAGTTCTTC	CASSVTGTYNEQFF